This T cell receptor beta chain was identified during a study of blood T cells in healthy people across ages (dated by TCRdb to the mid-2010s). At the level of the whole study: In model experiments, roughly one uniquely barcoded TCR beta cDNA molecule per two T cells was captured by template switching. The study measured age-related changes in TCR beta repertoire diversity using deep sequencing normalized with unique cDNA molecular identifiers. The donors were split into four age groups: young (average 16 years), middle-aged (nearly 40), aged (over 55) and long-lived (about 82). Donors of different ages were randomly distributed across sequencing lanes to avoid experimental bias. Using the same blood draw, the study looked at two additional independent replicas of 1 million unique cDNA reads for two donors, one aged 18 to 29 and the other aged 80 or older. General findings and caveats noted by the study authors: Estimates of total diversity from one million sequenced T cells were regarded as lower bounds and underestimates. As age increased, observed TCR beta diversity per million T cells dropped in a roughly linear way, and a significant reduction was already evident by age approximately 40. Compared with the aged group, more naive CD4+ T cells, fewer expanded clones and increased TCR diversity were shown by the long-lived group, suggesting age selection. The CMV infection status of donors was not known, potentially confounding age-related changes in expanded clonotypes. Observed TCR beta diversity correlated strongly with the percentage of naive T cells measured by flow cytometry. Bulk unsorted PBMC profiling prevented conclusive comparison of naive and antigen-experienced compartments.

The approximately 40 donors, aged about 6 to 95 years, were systemically healthy Caucasian individuals from Russia. Ten milliliters of peripheral blood were drawn from each donor into EDTA-treated Vacutainer tubes. PBMCs were isolated by Ficoll-Paque density-gradient centrifugation, with at least 7 million obtained per sample. Total RNA, at least 6 micrograms per sample, was extracted from PBMCs with Trizol reagent. For every donor, flow cytometry on a PBMC aliquot measured the percentage of naive CD45RAhigh/CD27high T cells. V ends up 5 bases short and J 5 bases short, with an unmatched junction base count of 7. Including the terminal cysteine and phenylalanine, the CDR3 comprises 16 residues. The only DNA kept is the CDR3, 48 bases in frame from the first base. CDR1 is given as LGHDT and CDR2 as YNNKEL, both from the germline V gene (reference sequence). Comment on this clonotype: The clone's antigen remains unknown. No much larger clone exists at a distance of one base, and base qualities are not known.

The library was obtained by 5' RACE. Sequencing relied on an Illumina HiSeq 2500. A second roughly 6 to 11 cycle PCR used a sample-barcoded 5' primer and a J-beta primer mix. Each TCR beta cDNA molecule received a unique molecular identifier from a template-switch 5' adaptor carrying 12 random nucleotides. At least 2.5 million CDR3-containing paired-end reads were obtained from each sample. First-strand cDNA synthesis was performed from all RNA using the Mint cDNA synthesis kit, with priming by a TRBC-specific oligonucleotide. All cDNA was treated with uracil-DNA glycosylase and then went through a first 18-cycle PCR with the universal primers M1SS and BC2_uni_R. Per the source publication's procedure: Each sample was normalized by randomly selecting 1 million high-quality reads, each carrying a distinct molecular identifier. Instead of being binned into consensus sequences, reads that shared molecular identifiers were thrown out. CDR3 identification, clonotype clustering and error correction used MiTCR with a Q25 quality threshold and the strictest error-elimination algorithm. Lower-bound total TCR beta diversity was estimated with a nonparametric unseen species model using Euler transformation. TCRdb reworked the public reads: Q25 trimming with fastp, MiXCR clone assembly, productive beta chains retained. Entries are consolidated by CDR3 protein sequence, retaining the most common genes and DNA. Here the V and J calls rest on TCRdb's processing, not on the authors' analysis. The sample data list some 640,000 distinct CDR3 sequences, and about 52% of these were observed just once. The ten largest make up 25% to 35% of the sample.

The receptor's source is an older woman in good health. Sequenced: blood. The receptor chain draws on TRBV3-1 and TRBJ2-2, and 11 junctional nucleotides match TRBD1. CDR3 protein: CASSSPGTGGTGELFF. Here is the DNA: TGTGCCAGCAGCTCACCCGGGACAGGGGGGACCGGGGAGCTGTTTTTT. Supplemented by the reference TRBV3-1 and TRBJ2-2 proteins around the CDR3, the complete variable domain is DTAVSQTPKYLVTQMGNDKSIKCEQNLGHDTMYWYKQDSKKFLKIMFSYNNKELIINETVPNRFSPKSPDKAHLNLHINSLELGDSAVYFCASSSPGTGGTGELFFGEGSRLTVL.